Each of the 13 T cell receptor beta chains below was sequenced from the same sample in a study of blood T cells in healthy people across ages. A second PCR, run for about 7 to 11 cycles, used a sample-barcoded 5' primer plus a J-beta primer mix. TCRdb ran MiXCR on the 5' RACE reads and lists one entry per CDR3 protein. The repertoire holds 890,000 or so distinct CDR3 sequences, with 60% to 80% as singletons. The sample consisted of blood. The source is a man aged 30-40 years in good health.

This clonotype has just one count. J is TRBJ2-2 and V is TRBV29-1; the D call may be TRBD1 or TRBD2 (5 bases each). The germline V gene has CDR1 SQVTM and CDR2 ANQGSEA. The CDR3 runs 14 residues. V lost 5 bases, J lost 1 base, and 11 bases lay in between. The CDR3 loop reads CSVKWGWNTGELFF. The CDR3 DNA sequence: TGCAGCGTTAAATGGGGGTGGAACACCGGGGAGCTGTTTTTT.

This chain links TRBV6-5 with TRBJ2-1, with D possibly matching TRBD1 (6 bases). Germline V gene sequence: CDR1 MNHEY, CDR2 SVGAGI. This CDR3 comprises 15 residues. Trimming cost V 5 bases and J 8 bases, with 19 bases left between them. The CDR3 reads CASSPSPAGAYEQFF. In DNA form, the CDR3 reads TGTGCCAGCAGTCCCTCCCCGGCAGGGGCCTATGAGCAGTTCTTC.

This clonotype has more than one count but fewer than ten. The chain couples TRBV29-1 to TRBJ2-7, with 9 bases matching TRBD1. Germline trimming cut 6 bases from V and 0 bases from J; bases unmatched to any gene: 6. The CDR3 has 14 amino acids. Germline V gene sequence: CDR1 SQVTM, CDR2 ANQGSEA. CDR3 sequence: CSVGMGQGSYEQYF. In DNA form, the CDR3 reads TGCAGCGTGGGGATGGGACAGGGCTCCTACGAGCAGTACTTC.

V usage is TRBV28 and J usage is TRBJ2-1, with 15 bases matching TRBD2. The CDR3 spans 16 residues. Germline V gene data show CDR1 as MDHEN and CDR2 as SYDVKM. V was pared by 6 bases and J by 3 bases, with 3 bases of the junction left unmatched. The CDR3 region has the DNA TGTGCCAGCAGCGGACTAGCGGGAGGGAACTACAATGAGCAGTTCTTC. Translated, it gives CASSGLAGGNYNEQFF. Drawing the rest from reference TRBV28 and TRBJ2-1, the complete variable domain is DVKVTQSSRYLVKRTGEKVFLECVQDMDHENMFWYRQDPGLGLRLIYFSYDVKMKEKGDIPEGYSVSREKKERFSLILESASTNQTSMYLCASSGLAGGNYNEQFFGPGTRLTVL.

Only a few counts were recorded for this clonotype. This chain connects TRBV20-1 to TRBJ2-2; no firm D call. CDR3 length equals 11 residues. V was cut by 7 bases and J by 4 bases, with 7 bases left in between. Germline V CDR1 and CDR2: DFQATT, SNEGSKA (reference sequence). Here the CDR3 reads CSVESTGELFF. The CDR3 DNA sequence: TGCAGTGTTGAGTCCACCGGGGAGCTGTTTTTT.

The rearrangement links TRBV5-1 to TRBJ2-5; possible D gene TRBD2, 6 bases. This CDR3 comprises 16 residues. With 0 bases removed from V and 2 bases from J, the gap between germline ends came to 14 bases. Germline V gene data show CDR1 as SGHRS and CDR2 as YFSETQ. CDR3 loop: CASSLATSYQQETQYF. CDR3 DNA sequence: TGCGCCAGCAGCTTGGCCACTAGCTATCAACAAGAGACCCAGTACTTC.

The chain has TRBV12-3 or TRBV12-4 and TRBJ2-3, with TRBD2 identical over 9 bases. V trimming: 6 bases; J trimming: 4 bases; junction bases outside the gene matches: 8. The CDR3 consists of 15 residues. The CDR3 DNA reads TGTGCCAGCAGCTCCGGACTAGCGATCTCAGATACGCAGTATTTT. Residues: CASSSGLAISDTQYF.

CDR3 sequence (DNA): TGCAGTGCTACTGCTAAGGACTGGAAAGAGACCCAGTACTTC. It encodes CSATAKDWKETQYF. V gene TRBV20-1 combines with J gene TRBJ2-7; perhaps TRBD2 as D (5 bases). The J call may be mistaken, given a closer DNA end match to TRBJ2-5. The CDR3 totals 14 residues. CDR1 DFQATT and CDR2 SNEGSKA come from the germline V gene (reference sequence).

Points on this clonotype: Being one base from a much bigger clone, this may be a read error. This chain links TRBV4-3 with TRBJ2-3, with 13 positions matching TRBD2. Germline V gene data show CDR1 as LGHNA and CDR2 as YSLEER. This CDR3 is 18 amino acids long. In DNA, the CDR3 is TGCGCCAACAGCCAAGATCTGCTAACTAGCGGGGGGGCCCCCCTACAGTATTTT. Amino acid sequence: CANSQDLLTSGGAPLQYF.

The chain couples TRBV4-1 to TRBJ2-5; tentatively, D is TRBD2 (5 bases). Germline V lookup: CDR1 MGHRA, CDR2 YSYEKL. V was clipped by 8 bases and J by 2 bases, with 18 bases between them. The CDR3 covers 15 residues. The CDR3 coding sequence is TGCGCCAGCCGCCGCTCCTGGGAGAGTCAAGAGACCCAGTACTTC. Translating it yields CASRRSWESQETQYF.

The chain couples TRBV5-1 to TRBJ2-5; unclear D gene. Trimming shortened V by 4 bases and J by 0 bases, and 13 bases separated the two germline ends. Germline CDR1 SGHRS, CDR2 YFSETQ. The CDR3 extends over 15 amino acids. CDR3 nucleotide sequence: TGCGCCAGCAGCAGACGACAAGGGAACCAAGAGACCCAGTACTTC. Its translation is CASSRRQGNQETQYF.

The chain is built from TRBV11-3 and TRBJ2-7, with TRBD1 matching 7 bases. This CDR3 is built from 14 residues. After removal of 3 bases from V and 5 bases from J, the junction contained 7 bases not matched to a gene. Per germline, CDR1 SGHNT and CDR2 YENEEA. The CDR3 nucleotides are TGTGCCAGCAGCTTCCCAGGGGGAGAGAACGAGCAGTACTTC. Translation gives CASSFPGGENEQYF.

The chain carries TRBV4-1 and TRBJ2-7; tentatively, D is TRBD1 (6 bases). Between the trimmed V and J ends, which lost 4 bases and 2 bases, there was a span of 15 bases. This CDR3 is 15 amino acids long. Germline lookup yields CDR1 MGHRA and CDR2 YSYEKL. CDR3 in DNA: TGCGCCAGCAGCCTAGAACCGACAGGCCCCTACGAGCAGTACTTC. Translating gives CASSLEPTGPYEQYF.